Sequencing of this T cell receptor (beta chain) was carried out in a study of cytomegalovirus exposure and HLA in healthy donors. About the study: Findings of an earlier analysis included under 140 million unique TCR beta sequences from some 190 million T cells. Ancestry clustering placed around four fifths of over 300 genotyped donors in the Caucasian-associated cluster.

Regarding this clone: Its antigen is as yet unknown.

Germline V gene lookup returns CDR1 MDHEN and CDR2 SYDVKM. V dropped 3 bases and J dropped 0 bases, with 18 bases sitting between them. The CDR3 is 17 amino acids. The PCR made use of 60 Vbeta and 13 Jbeta primers. The method was immunoSEQ multiplex PCR; TCRdb's version includes in-frame clones alone and lacks a portion of them. The table lists about 190,000 clones, 75% to 90% of them singletons. The study's findings and limits: V- and J-gene trimming in TCR beta was tied to a missense DCLRE1C variant by an analysis performed later. It has been reported that TCR beta sequences accurately predicted the HLA-A and HLA-B alleles of most subjects.

The J gene is TRBJ2-7, the V gene TRBV28, with D possibly matching TRBD2 (5 bases). The source material was PBMCs. The origin of this receptor is a woman under 30 in good health and CMV-seronegative. The CDR3, as DNA: TGTGCCAGCAGTTTTACGCTGGAGGATTGGCTCTCCTACGAGCAGTACTTC. It encodes CASSFTLEDWLSYEQYF.